This T cell receptor (beta chain) was obtained from a study of T cell responses to AZD1222 COVID-19 vaccine (dated by TCRdb to the early 2020s). Background on the whole study: Because spike-specific TCR depth and breadth did not differ between the two schedules, AZD1222 recipients who got a second dose at roughly 4 weeks were pooled with those who got a second dose at roughly 12 weeks. Trial participants were enrolled by age into subgroups of 18-55, 56-69 and 70-plus years, and 148, 28 and 57 TCR-sequenced participants, respectively, were included in these subgroups. A total of approximately 240 trial participants underwent TCR sequencing, of whom 207 received two doses of AZD1222 and approximately 25 received two doses of the MenACWY control vaccine. Findings and caveats that apply to the study as a whole: Only six or seven AZD1222 recipients were SARS-CoV-2 seropositive at baseline, limiting conclusions about previously exposed vaccinees. The 56-69-year group was small, and its depth increase did not reach significance, likely because of low power. Participants were mostly white British, with more females than males. The authors suggested clonal diversity may have been underestimated. Reportedly, close to half of the unique spike-specific TCRs recognized epitopes lying outside the regions that are mutated in the B.1.351 and B.1.1.7 variants. A significant rise in spike-specific TCR breadth and depth was observed after two AZD1222 doses relative to day 0 and relative to MenACWY recipients. The whole spike protein was spanned by vaccine-associated CD4 TCRs, and dominant responses were seen in regions 160-218 and 743-854. Because no day 14 peak-response samples were available, repertoires were characterized only after the peak T cell response.

The CDR3 regions of human TCRbeta chains were analyzed by immunosequencing. As for how the authors treated the data: TCRs in the repertoires were matched against a reference library of SARS-CoV-2-specific TCRs that had been generated with the MIRA antigen-specificity platform. Breadth was defined as the fraction of unique TCRs that were SARS-CoV-2-associated, and depth was defined as the fraction of total T cells that were SARS-CoV-2-associated. Using the MIRA data, every spike-specific TCR was mapped to the spike region that the TCR reacted to and assigned to either a CD4 or a CD8 class. Log10-transformed breadth and depth values were compared by one-way ANOVA with Sidak's multiple comparisons tests. Sourced from immuneACCESS, this table was stored by TCRdb with only in-frame sequences that have V and J called. A share of the clones is absent; for the studies checked, an unresolved V gene accounts for under half, and the remainder has no known explanation. From that table come the V and J calls and clone size; the DNA was used to work out D and trimming. The sample table holds about 120,000 clones, of which approximately 90% were seen once. The ten largest clonotypes hold about 7% of the sample.

Taken from cysteine to phenylalanine, the CDR3 has 14 residues. This entry keeps only the CDR3 DNA: 42 bases, framed from base 1. V is pared back by 2 bases and J by 4 bases, with 12 bases lying between the germline termini. CDR1 GTSNPN and CDR2 SVGIG were looked up in the germline V gene (reference sequence). This clone occurred once. Its recognized antigen is unknown. One base away there is no much larger clone; base qualities are not given. The time point label on this specimen signifies: baseline before first vaccination. Vaccinee samples came from UK trials COV001 and COV002, including a single-blind randomized controlled phase 2/3 trial of AZD1222 (ChAdOx1 nCoV-19) in healthy adults. For TCRbeta chain sequencing, PBMC samples from trial participants were taken at day 0 and at day 28 after the second dose.

The sample here was peripheral blood, taken on day 0 of AZD1222 vaccination. This chain joins TRBV30 to TRBJ1-3, with the D gene call left open. This sequence was found in an adult in good health. CDR3 loop: CAWSRTEAGNTIYF. The nucleotide sequence is given as TGTGCCTGGAGTAGGACGGAGGCAGGAAACACCATATATTTT.